These T cell receptor beta chains were read from a single sample in a study of T cells in localized non-small cell lung cancer. Produced via immunoSEQ multiplex PCR; TCRdb's table is partial and in-frame only. The data hold under 70,000 clones, with 86% observed a single time. Specimen: peripheral blood, collected before any cancer treatment. These receptors all come from a woman aged 35 to 69 with stage I lung adenocarcinoma. CDR3s include the opening cysteine and the closing phenylalanine or tryptophan. Each record gives: J gene, V gene, D gene, clone size, CDR3 protein, CDR3 DNA. A D gene is named only where the DNA matches it firmly. Clone size is not always given. Where it is, it says once, few, many or a class for expanded clones.

TRBJ2-2,TRBV5-1,NA,NA,CASSPIRANTGELFF,TGCGCCAGCAGCCCGATTAGGGCGAACACCGGGGAGCTGTTTTTT
TRBJ2-4,TRBV11-2,NA,once,CASSPGLAKNIQYF,TGTGCCAGCAGCCCCGGACTAGCCAAAAACATTCAGTACTTC
TRBJ2-7,TRBV2,NA,NA,CASRRQSSYEQYF,TGTGCCAGCAGGAGACAGAGCTCCTACGAGCAGTACTTC
TRBJ1-3,TRBV6-5,NA,NA,CASSYSIGSGNTIYF,TGTGCCAGCAGTTACTCGATAGGGTCTGGAAACACCATATATTTT
TRBJ1-2,TRBV19,TRBD1,NA,CASSTSGGGRSGYTF,TGTGCCAGTAGTACGTCGGGAGGGGGCAGATCTGGCTACACCTTC
TRBJ1-5,TRBV5-1,NA,NA,CASSLGGTGNQPQHF,TGCGCCAGCAGCTTGGGAGGTACCGGCAATCAGCCCCAGCATTTT
TRBJ2-3,TRBV5-5,NA,NA,CASSLGGPSTDTQYF,TGTGCCAGCAGCTTGGGGGGGCCAAGCACAGATACGCAGTATTTT
TRBJ2-5,TRBV21-1,NA,few,CQGSQETQYF,TGTCAGGGGTCCCAAGAGACCCAGTACTTC
TRBJ2-3,TRBV7-2,NA,NA,CASSLGRRNPDTQYF,TGTGCCAGCAGCTTAGGCCGTCGGAACCCAGATACGCAGTATTTT
TRBJ1-2,TRBV28,TRBD1,once,CASSLFPDRTPHGYTF,TGTGCCAGCAGTTTATTCCCGGACAGGACCCCACATGGCTACACCTTC
TRBJ2-1,TRBV27,NA,NA,CASSIRRGYNEQFF,TGTGCCAGCAGTATTCGCAGGGGCTACAATGAGCAGTTCTTC
TRBJ2-5,TRBV7-7,NA,NA,CASSLLFEGTQYF,TGTGCTAGCAGCTTACTATTCGAGGGGACCCAGTACTTC
TRBJ1-1,TRBV19,NA,NA,CASSKWGVGAEAFF,TGTGCCAGTAGTAAATGGGGAGTTGGCGCTGAAGCTTTCTTT
TRBJ1-1,TRBV7-2,TRBD1,NA,CASSRGRGRSTEAFF,TGTGCCAGCAGCCGGGGCAGGGGGCGAAGTACTGAAGCTTTCTTT
TRBJ2-3,TRBV5-1,TRBD2,NA,CASSSGGPWTDTQYF,TGCGCCAGCAGCTCGGGGGGGCCTTGGACAGATACGCAGTATTTT
TRBJ2-1,TRBV5-1,NA,NA,CASSTDGVNEQFF,TGCGCCAGCAGCACGGATGGCGTTAATGAGCAGTTCTTC
TRBJ2-2,TRBV19,NA,once,CASSRELNTGELFF,TGTGCCAGTAGTCGGGAGCTGAACACCGGGGAGCTGTTTTTT
TRBJ1-1,TRBV11-2,NA,NA,CASSLEFRANTEAFF,TGTGCCAGCAGCTTAGAATTCAGGGCGAACACTGAAGCTTTCTTT
TRBJ2-2,TRBV9,NA,NA,CASAPLRGSNTGELFF,TGTGCCAGCGCCCCCCTCCGGGGTTCGAACACCGGGGAGCTGTTTTTT
TRBJ1-6,TRBV7-2,NA,NA,CASSARQSSNSPLHF,TGTGCCAGCAGCGCCCGACAGAGTAGCAATTCACCCCTCCACTTT
TRBJ1-5,TRBV19,TRBD1,NA,CASSYGTVTNNQPQHF,TGTGCCAGTAGTTACGGGACAGTTACGAACAATCAGCCCCAGCATTTT
TRBJ1-2,TRBV6-5,NA,NA,CASTLSTGHGYTF,TGTGCCAGCACCCTGAGTACAGGACATGGCTACACCTTC
TRBJ1-2,TRBV19,NA,once,CASSTLDRNYGYTF,TGTGCCAGTAGTACCCTCGACAGGAACTATGGCTACACCTTC
TRBJ2-7,TRBV10-2,NA,few,CASSGIQGYEQYF,TGCGCCAGCAGTGGGATTCAGGGCTACGAGCAGTACTTC
TRBJ1-1,TRBV12-5,TRBD1,once,CASGLGLPRGPDTEAFF,TGTGCTAGTGGTTTGGGACTCCCCAGGGGGCCGGACACTGAAGCTTTCTTT
TRBJ2-1,TRBV4-3,TRBD2,NA,CASSQVLAGAYNEQFF,TGCGCCAGCAGCCAAGTCTTAGCGGGAGCCTACAATGAGCAGTTCTTC
TRBJ1-5,TRBV7-9,NA,NA,CASSFTGSSNQPQHF,TGTGCCAGCAGCTTTACAGGGTCTAGCAATCAGCCCCAGCATTTT
TRBJ2-5,TRBV15,NA,NA,CATSRGQGETQYF,TGTGCCACCAGCAGAGGGCAGGGAGAGACCCAGTACTTC
TRBJ2-2,TRBV27,TRBD1,NA,CASSSQDRVEELFF,TGTGCCAGCAGTTCCCAAGACAGGGTTGAGGAGCTGTTTTTT